This T cell receptor beta chain is from a study of T cell clonotyping in hematopoietic cell transplantation. At the level of the study: Recipients' pretransplant samples followed cytoreduction.

TCRdb's table, derived via immunoSEQ multiplex PCR, lists solely in-frame clones and lacks some. The table has some 30,000 clones, over 60% seen once. For this clone: As yet, its antigen is unknown.

As to time point: recipient sample about 28 days before transplant, after cytoreduction. Recipient blood drawn about 28 days pretransplant and days 30, 100, 180 after. Study-level points and caveats: No sorting was done, leaving CD4 and CD8 contributions mixed. Few recipient clonotypes overlapped donors; over 95% were de novo at given depth.

The receptor was isolated from a woman between 25 and 40 years old with chronic myeloid leukemia. Some clones in this sample may be carry-over from other donors' samples. This material consisted of peripheral blood mononuclear cells, taken before stem cell transplant.

CDR3 in amino acids: CASSYRTGVGTEAFF. The CDR3 DNA follows: TGTGCCAGCAGTTACCGGACAGGGGTGGGCACTGAAGCTTTCTTT. V is TRBV6-5 and J is TRBJ1-1; TRBD1 agrees at 9 bases. Germline trimming cut 2 bases from V and 4 bases from J; bases unmatched to any gene: 5. The germline V gene encodes CDR1 MNHEY and CDR2 SVGAGI. The CDR3 spans 15 residues.